This TCR beta chain was retrieved from a study of beta chain features in type 1 diabetes (dated by TCRdb to 2016 to 2019). Background on the whole study: Patients and healthy donors did not differ in mean age, gender distribution, total cell number or subset yield. Whereas all 28 donors provided naive and central memory subsets, regulatory and stem cell-like memory subsets were isolated from just 8 patients and roughly 8 healthy donors. A total of over 95,000,000 sorted cells were examined across all samples, and RNA yield correlated strongly with the number of cells per subset. In the study, TCRB repertoires of sorted circulating CD4+ T cell subsets from recently diagnosed type 1 diabetes patients were compared with those of matched healthy donors.

Beyond this particular receptor, the publication reports: Shorter templates might have been favored by PCR, but patient and control samples were amplified and corrected together, so both groups would have been affected equally by any skew. Naive, central memory and regulatory TCRB repertoires appeared to be more similar among patients than among healthy donors. Patients with type 1 diabetes made fewer insertions and deleted more nucleotides at VDJ recombination sites, implying thymic rearrangement abnormalities. Sequencing cDNA rather than genomic DNA could over-represent highly expressing activated cells, although activation and CD3 levels did not differ between groups. HLA sub-analyses involved small numbers of individuals, so any influence of HLA type on TCRB rearrangement remained unresolved. A moderate but significant shortening of TCRB CDR3 length was observed in type 1 diabetes patients in all four CD4+ subsets.

CDR1 and CDR2 (SGHDN, FVKESK) derive from the germline V gene. Its CDR3 holds 15 amino acids, cysteine through phenylalanine. The DNA shown is the 45-base CDR3, in frame from base 1. The junction shows trimming of 1 base on V and 0 bases on J, plus 10 bases between the germline ends. Notes on this clone: Its antigen is still unknown. Base qualities are not at hand, and no much larger clone is one base apart.

The entire amount of isolated RNA was reverse transcribed using the High Capacity cDNA Reverse Transcription Kit, so the sequenced TCRB transcripts were expressed ones. Deep immunoSEQ sequencing was applied to naive, central memory and regulatory T cell samples, giving an average of roughly 3.5 million total reads per sample. Sorted cells were lysed in RLT buffer, and RNA was extracted using DNase-treated RNeasy Micro or Mini kits according to cell number. To prevent cross-contamination, every cell subset was processed on its own, while patient and healthy donor samples were processed together. The immunoSEQ multiplex PCR was used to amplify TCRB sequences from cDNA, yielding 87-bp fragments that span the CDR3 region. The amplicons were sequenced using the Illumina HiSeq platform. In the authors' own workflow: PCR bias was corrected computationally using synthetic template baselines, and reads within Hamming distance 2 were collapsed, with unmergeable singletons discarded. Reads were aligned to IMGT to assign V, D and J genes, CDR3 length, and insertions or deletions at six rearrangement sites. Within each subset, clonotype counts were normalized to the number of sorted cells before true diversity and Gini coefficients were calculated with the tcR R package. The overlap coefficient, calculated on TCRB nucleotide sequences, was used to measure repertoire sharing. Out-of-frame TCRB sequences from naive cells were analyzed as a proxy for the pre-selection repertoire. Held by TCRdb, this immuneACCESS table contains in-frame sequences only and omits some clones. Under half of the omission traces to an unresolved V gene where checked; the cause of the rest is unknown. V, J and clone size are taken as reported in that table, and D and trimming were inferred from the DNA itself. Here the sample has 850,000 to 900,000 clones; 15% to 20% occur a single time. The top ten clonotypes cover 0.023% of the sample.

Each donor gave one peripheral blood draw, averaging approximately 0.12 L, which was collected into heparinised tubes. A BD FACSAria II and a panel including CD45RO, CCR7, CD25, CD127, CD95 and CD27 were used to sort naive, central memory, regulatory and stem cell-like memory CD4+ T cells. Purity was above 95% for every sorted population. PBMCs were isolated immediately by Lymphoprep density gradient centrifugation and stained directly without culture. So that batch effects would be minimized, each experiment stained and sorted samples in pairs, pairing one healthy donor with one patient. The sample consisted of naive CD4+ T cells from blood. This specimen's cell subset or site label, interpreted: true naive CD4+ T cells. The V gene is TRBV14 and the J gene is TRBJ2-7; the D gene remains uncertain. The TCR was taken from a woman younger than 35 in good health. The CDR3 in this case is CASSQVRGISYEQYF. At the DNA level, the sequence is TGTGCCAGCAGCCAAGTTAGAGGAATCTCCTACGAGCAGTACTTC.